The sequence of this T cell receptor (beta chain) was determined in a study of tumor-infiltrating lymphocytes in primary liver carcinoma. The overall study: Surgeons resected the patients' primary liver carcinomas.

Researchers drew blood RNA from unsorted whole blood and extracted germline DNA as well. No patient had received treatment, and all had chronic HBV infection. As to this clonotype: What it binds is not known.

Germline lookup yields CDR1 SGHTA and CDR2 FQGTGA. This CDR3 region has 14 residues. V was pared by 5 bases and J by 4 bases, with 15 bases between. Study results and limitations: Tumors and blood were compared for top-250-clone fraction, and tumors had the significantly higher value (p = 0.039). Researchers did not compare CD4+ and CD8+ repertoires, as samples were bulk unsorted.

A primer in the constant region served to generate TCR beta cDNA from about 470 ng of total RNA. Amplification in three nested multiplex PCR rounds with slightly modified ARM-PCR gave rise to TCR beta libraries. Investigators reported that the first two PCR rounds, at about 11 cycles each, used TRBV1-TRBV30 forward primers with a C-beta reverse primer. MiXCR, run by TCRdb on the multiplex PCR reads, gives a single entry per CDR3 protein. The sample records 200,000 or so distinct CDR3 sequences, roughly two thirds being singletons. Sequenced sample: peripheral blood. V is TRBV7-3 and J is TRBJ2-7, with D possibly matching TRBD1 (6 bases). This sequence originates from a woman in her fifties or sixties with primary liver carcinoma and hepatitis B virus infection. The CDR3 loop reads CASSPVPGVYEQYF. The CDR3 DNA is TGTGCCAGCAGCCCCGTCCCAGGGGTATACGAGCAGTACTTC.